The clone carrying this T cell receptor (beta chain) occurred many times. Antigen unknown. The record originates from a study of early T cells in non-severe SARS-CoV-2 infection. Study-wide background: The input, bulk RNA from unsorted whole blood, was sequenced, and chains were unpaired.

Study results and caveats: Anti-spike CD8 responses were favored by VDJdb matching, which missed private and CD4 specificities.

The TCR library protocol attached unique molecular identifiers to the individual cDNA molecules. Using its own MiXCR run on the 5' RACE reads, TCRdb lists one record per CDR3 protein. The sample has 80,000 to 100,000 distinct CDR3 sequences, 9% to 15% seen once. Germline assignment: CDR1 SQVTM and CDR2 ANQGSEA. The CDR3 has 13 residues. The V and J ends lost 3 bases and 2 bases respectively, with 11 bases between them. Sequenced sample: whole blood. The rearrangement uses TRBV29-1 and TRBJ2-7, with D uncertain. The clonotype comes from an adult who was a healthcare worker with PCR-confirmed SARS-CoV-2 infection or an uninfected control (not recorded which). CDR3 sequence (DNA): TGCAGCGTTGATCTCGGGCAGACCTACGAGCAGTACTTC. Protein: CSVDLGQTYEQYF.